Presented here are 2 T cell receptor beta chains from one specimen sequenced in a study of identical twins. TCRdb redid the calling of the 5' RACE reads with MiXCR, one entry per CDR3 protein. The table has more than 600,000 distinct CDR3 sequences, 15% to 20% seen once. These same records also appear under a second study, on T cells expressing NK-cell markers.

Sequencing was carried out using PBMCs. The receptors originated from a woman aged 18-35 years in good health.

This clonotype was seen more than once but under ten times. The chain employs TRBV7-2 and TRBJ2-7; perhaps TRBD2 as D (6 bases). This CDR3 is built from 14 residues. Trimming took 4 bases from V and 7 from J, leaving 17 bases between them. Germline CDR1 SGHTA, CDR2 FQGNSA. CDR3 in amino acids: CASSSLAGLGEQYF. The CDR3 nucleotides are TGTGCCAGCAGCTCACTAGCCGGTCTCGGGGAGCAGTACTTC.

This clonotype was seen only a few times. V is TRBV20-1 and J is TRBJ2-1; TRBD2 agrees at 7 bases. CDR3 size: 13 residues. CDR1 is DFQATT, CDR2 SNEGSKA, per germline (reference sequence). V gave up 8 bases and J gave up 7 bases; unmatched junction bases: 11. CDR3 nucleotides: TGCAGTCCTGGCGGCGGGAGTAAAAATGAGCAGTTCTTC. It yields the protein CSPGGGSKNEQFF.